This entry lists 14 T cell receptor beta chains sequenced from one sample in a study of blood T cell repertoires in COVID-19. The repertoire was sequenced with immunoSEQ multiplex PCR; TCRdb's copy has only in-frame clones and lacks some. The sample includes 250,000 to 350,000 clones, around 90% seen only once; the top ten take 2% to 2.5%. Material: peripheral blood. The origin of the receptors is a woman aged 45-65 years who had recovered from COVID-19.

The chain links TRBV10-3 to TRBJ2-7, with 8 bases lining up with TRBD1. This CDR3 is 13 amino acids long. Germline V gives CDR1 ENHRY, CDR2 SYGVKD. The ends lost 6 bases at V and 5 bases at J; junction bases unmatched: 6. In DNA form, the CDR3 reads TGTGCCATCAGGGTCGACAGGGGTAACGAGCAGTACTTC. It yields the protein CAIRVDRGNEQYF.

The rearrangement uses TRBV19 and TRBJ2-7; D unclear. V was pared by 0 bases and J by 3 bases, with 6 bases between. CDR1 is LNHDA, CDR2 SQIVND, per germline (reference sequence). The CDR3 spans 13 residues. This CDR3 is CASSIDLYYEQYF. The CDR3 region has the DNA TGTGCCAGTAGTATAGATCTGTACTACGAGCAGTACTTC.

This sequence joins TRBV5-1 and TRBJ1-5; D is unresolved. The CDR3 totals 13 residues. The V end was cut by 0 bases, the J end by 6 bases, with 7 bases between. Germline lookup yields CDR1 SGHRS and CDR2 YFSETQ. The CDR3 here is CASSLDLSQPQHF. Written as DNA, the CDR3 is TGCGCCAGCAGCTTGGACTTAAGTCAGCCCCAGCATTTT.

In nucleotides, the CDR3 is TGTGCCAGCTCCAGTCTTTCTAACTATGGCTACACCTTC. Its protein product is CASSSLSNYGYTF. This chain connects TRBV27 to TRBJ1-2; no firm D call. With 8 bases removed from V and 0 bases from J, the gap between germline ends came to 10 bases. The length of the CDR3 is 13 residues. From germline, CDR1 is MNHEY and CDR2 SMNVEV (reference sequence).

The chain combines TRBV6-5 with TRBJ1-6, with TRBD1 matching 8 bases. Germline lookup yields CDR1 MNHEY and CDR2 SVGAGI. This CDR3 has 15 amino acids. Trimming removed 2 bases from V and 6 bases from J; junction bases left unmatched: 3. CDR3 region: CASSYRDRSNSPLHF. CDR3 in DNA: TGTGCCAGCAGTTACAGGGACAGGTCTAATTCACCCCTCCACTTT.

The V and J genes are TRBV5-4 and TRBJ2-5; 9 bases agree with TRBD2. Germline CDR1 SGHNT, CDR2 YYREEE (reference sequence). The CDR3 runs 18 residues. Losses at the gene ends were 4 bases for V and 0 bases for J; bases not matched to a gene: 13. The CDR3 DNA sequence: TGTGCCAGCAGCAGGCGGGGGGGCGGGATACTAAACCAAGAGACCCAGTACTTC. Translation: CASSRRGGGILNQETQYF.

The J gene is TRBJ1-3, the V gene TRBV3-1 (or the pseudogene TRBV3-2), with TRBD1 matching 7 bases. The CDR3 has 14 amino acids. Germline V gives CDR1 LGHDT, CDR2 YNNKEL (reference sequence). J was trimmed by 3 bases and V by 6 bases; bases with no gene match: 5. In DNA, the CDR3 is TGTGCCAGCAGTCCAGGGGGTATTGGAAACACCATATATTTT. This gives the protein CASSPGGIGNTIYF.

The chain recombines TRBV13 with TRBJ2-5, with 9 positions matching TRBD2. Trimming at V came to 1 base and at J to 3 bases, leaving 6 bases not matched to a gene. CDR1 PRHDT and CDR2 FYEKMQ come from the germline V gene (reference sequence). This CDR3 region has 16 residues. CDR3 residues: CASSLVPAGGKETQYF. The CDR3 nucleotides read TGTGCCAGCAGCTTAGTGCCTGCGGGAGGGAAAGAGACCCAGTACTTC.

V gene TRBV9 combines with J gene TRBJ1-6; TRBD1 might be the D (5 bases). The V and J ends lost 4 bases and 9 bases respectively, with 11 bases between them. The CDR3 sequence is 13 residues long. Germline CDR1 reads SGDLS; CDR2 reads YYNGEE. The CDR3 protein is CASSHRRGSPLHF. Written as DNA, the CDR3 is TGTGCCAGCAGCCATCGGAGGGGTTCACCCCTCCACTTT.

CDR3 DNA: TGCGCCAGCAGCTTCAGCGGGTTCTCTGGAAACACCATATATTTT. This encodes CASSFSGFSGNTIYF. The genes are TRBV5-1 and TRBJ1-3, with D unresolved. Between the trimmed V and J ends, which lost 2 bases and 0 bases, there was a span of 9 bases. CDR1 and CDR2 (germline): SGHRS, YFSETQ. The CDR3 is made up of 15 amino acids.

The gene calls are TRBV9 and TRBJ1-2; D might be TRBD1 (5 bases). The CDR3 consists of 17 residues. The germline V gene has CDR1 SGDLS and CDR2 YYNGEE. Deletions cut 0 bases from V and 2 bases from J, with 17 bases between. The CDR3, as DNA: TGTGCCAGCAGCGTAGCTACAGGAAGACCCTTAAACTATGGCTACACCTTC. It yields the protein CASSVATGRPLNYGYTF. The whole variable domain, filled in from reference TRBV9 and TRBJ1-2, reads DSGVTQTPKHLITATGQRVTLRCSPRSGDLSVYWYQQSLDQGLQFLIQYYNGEERAKGNILERFSAQQFPDLHSELNLSSLELGDSALYFCASSVATGRPLNYGYTFGSGTRLTVV.

The chain uses TRBV10-3 and TRBJ1-3, with 8 nucleotides matching TRBD1. V shed 10 bases and J 2 bases; nucleotides not matched to a gene: 7. The germline gives CDR1 ENHRY, CDR2 SYGVKD. The CDR3 runs to 14 residues. The CDR3 loop reads CATGTGMAGNTIYF. The CDR3, as DNA: TGTGCCACAGGGACAGGAATGGCTGGAAACACCATATATTTT.

The rearrangement joins TRBV7-8 to TRBJ2-7; 11 bases map to TRBD1. CDR3 length: 15 residues. CDR1 is SGHVS and CDR2 is FQNEAQ in the germline V gene. The junction had 5 bases not matched to a gene; V was cut back by 2 bases and J by 5 bases. The CDR3 DNA is TGTGCCAGCAGCTTAACCAGGACAGGGGGCCACGAGCAGTACTTC. It yields the protein CASSLTRTGGHEQYF.

The chain recombines TRBV30 with TRBJ2-7; 7 positions match TRBD1. V trimming: 4 bases; J trimming: 0 bases; junction bases outside the gene matches: 18. The CDR3 contains 18 residues. From germline, CDR1 is GTSNPN and CDR2 SVGIG (reference sequence). The CDR3 DNA reads TGTGCCTGGAACCAGGGACAGCCGGGTTGGGGGAGCTCCTACGAGCAGTACTTC. Translation: CAWNQGQPGWGSSYEQYF.